One and the same sample provided the 22 T cell receptor beta chains below, sequenced in a study of T cells in tuberculosis. The repertoire was sequenced with immunoSEQ multiplex PCR; TCRdb's copy has only in-frame clones and lacks some. The sample includes about 43,000 clones, 94% of them seen just once. The sequencing input was PBMCs. Receptors originate from a donor aged 10 to 29 with latent tuberculosis or without tuberculosis infection. Some clones in this sample may be carry-over from other donors' samples.

The V call is TRBV7-2, the J call TRBJ2-1, with D maybe TRBD2 (6 bases). Germline assignment: CDR1 SGHTA and CDR2 FQGNSA. This CDR3 has 17 residues. V was trimmed by 2 bases and J by 0 bases, leaving 14 bases between them. CDR3 protein: CASSLRDGSVSYNEQFF. The DNA for the CDR3 is TGTGCCAGCAGCTTACGCGACGGGAGCGTCTCCTACAATGAGCAGTTCTTC. The variable domain in full, completed from reference TRBV7-2 and TRBJ2-1, reads GAGVSQSPSNKVTEKGKDVELRCDPISGHTALYWYRQSLGQGLEFLIYFQGNSAPDKSGLPSDRFSAERTGGSVSTLTIQRTQQEDSAVYLCASSLRDGSVSYNEQFFGPGTRLTVL.

The chain carries TRBV7-9 and TRBJ1-1; D remains ambiguous. CDR1 SEHNR and CDR2 FQNEAQ come from the germline V gene (reference sequence). Deletions cut 1 base from V and 8 bases from J, with 11 bases between. CDR3 length equals 13 residues. The CDR3 spells CASSLEVEAEAFF. DNA for the CDR3: TGTGCCAGCAGCTTAGAGGTTGAGGCAGAAGCTTTCTTT.

This chain connects TRBV11-3 to TRBJ2-1, with D perhaps TRBD1 (6 bases). The V and J ends lost 3 bases and 4 bases respectively, with 7 bases between them. The CDR3 spans 13 residues. CDR1 SGHNT and CDR2 YENEEA come from the germline V gene. The CDR3 DNA reads TGTGCCAGCAGCTTTACAGGGTACAATGAGCAGTTCTTC. Its translation: CASSFTGYNEQFF.

This clone occurred once. The V and J genes are TRBV5-4 and TRBJ2-5, with D perhaps TRBD2 (5 bases). Trimming shortened V by 0 bases and J by 5 bases, and 11 bases separated the two germline ends. Per the germline V gene, CDR1 is SGHNT and CDR2 is YYREEE (reference sequence). CDR3 length: 14 amino acids. CDR3 region: CASSLDEGRETQYF. CDR3 DNA: TGTGCCAGCAGCTTGGATGAGGGCCGTGAGACCCAGTACTTC.

This clone was picked up one time. The V and J genes are TRBV9 and TRBJ2-1; D possibly corresponds to TRBD2 (6 bases). This CDR3 is built from 16 residues. Germline-derived CDR1 and CDR2 are SGDLS and YYNGEE. V was pared by 2 bases and J by 0 bases, with 12 bases between. Here the CDR3 reads CASSVLAPTSYNEQFF. The CDR3 region has the DNA TGTGCCAGCAGCGTGCTAGCGCCTACCTCCTACAATGAGCAGTTCTTC.

V is TRBV29-1 and J is TRBJ1-1; D is possibly TRBD1 (6 bases). V dropped 4 bases and J dropped 0 bases, with 27 bases sitting between them. This CDR3 has 19 residues. The V gene's germline CDR1 is SQVTM and CDR2 ANQGSEA. As DNA, the CDR3 is TGCAGCGTTGTTAGGCGTGTGGACAGAGGATTAATCATGAACACTGAAGCTTTCTTT. Protein product: CSVVRRVDRGLIMNTEAFF.

The chain employs TRBV5-1 and TRBJ2-5; 13 bases are a match to TRBD2. Germline lookup yields CDR1 SGHRS and CDR2 YFSETQ. J was trimmed by 5 bases and V by 0 bases; bases with no gene match: 10. CDR3 length equals 18 residues. Here the CDR3 DNA reads TGCGCCAGCAGCTTGGTGGGACTAGCGGGACCACTCCAGGAGACCCAGTACTTC. Amino acid sequence: CASSLVGLAGPLQETQYF.

The V gene is TRBV4-3, the J gene TRBJ2-1, with a possible D match to TRBD1 (6 bases). The CDR3 totals 17 residues. Trimming left V 2 bases short and J 8 bases short, with 22 bases between. Germline assignment: CDR1 LGHNA and CDR2 YSLEER. CDR3 bases: TGCGCCAGCAGCCAAAGGGTTGGTACAGGGACAACCGATGAGCAGTTCTTC. Translated: CASSQRVGTGTTDEQFF.

The chain joins TRBV4-3 to TRBJ1-2, with D possibly TRBD1 on 6 matching bases. V gave up 4 bases and J gave up 8 bases, with 17 bases separating them. The germline V gene encodes CDR1 LGHNA and CDR2 YSLEER. This CDR3 spans 14 amino acids. DNA of the CDR3: TGCGCCAGCAGCCGGCAGGGGACCCCAGGAGGCTACACCTTC. Amino acid sequence: CASSRQGTPGGYTF.

V and J are TRBV6-5 and TRBJ2-2, with TRBD2 identical over 11 bases. Germline V gene sequence: CDR1 MNHEY, CDR2 SVGAGI. The V gene end was trimmed by 7 bases and the J gene end by 4 bases; junction bases not matched to a gene: 2. CDR3 length equals 14 residues. The DNA of the CDR3 is TGTGCCAGCAAGGGGACTAGCGGCACCGGGGAGCTGTTTTTT. As protein: CASKGTSGTGELFF.

CDR3 residues: CATSREAQGATNEKLFF. DNA for the CDR3: TGTGCCACCAGCAGAGAGGCGCAGGGGGCAACTAATGAAAAACTGTTTTTT. The chain uses TRBV15 and TRBJ1-4; 7 positions match TRBD1. Per the germline V gene, CDR1 is LNHNV and CDR2 is YYDKDF (reference sequence). The CDR3 sequence is 17 residues long. V trimming: 0 bases; J trimming: 0 bases; junction bases outside the gene matches: 4.

The rearrangement uses TRBV6-1 and TRBJ2-7; 10 nucleotides match TRBD1. V lost 2 bases to trimming and J lost 6 bases; unmatched junction nucleotides: 13. Germline V gives CDR1 MNHNS, CDR2 SASEGT. This CDR3 is 17 amino acids long. The CDR3 nucleotides are TGTGCCAGCAGTGAAAAATGGGGAGGACAGGGGGACGGCGAGCAGTACTTC. Translated, it gives CASSEKWGGQGDGEQYF.

V and J are TRBV19 and TRBJ1-4; D remains unclear. Germline loops: CDR1 LNHDA, CDR2 SQIVND (reference sequence). The CDR3 contains 14 residues. V was cut by 3 bases and J by 10 bases, with 15 bases left in between. The CDR3 spells CASSIENNRGKLFF. As DNA, the CDR3 is TGTGCCAGTAGTATCGAGAACAACCGAGGAAAACTGTTTTTT.

The chain joins TRBV25-1 to TRBJ2-5, with 8 bases that match TRBD1. V was clipped by 4 bases and J by 4 bases; unmatched bases: 8. Per the germline V gene, CDR1 is MGHDK and CDR2 is SYGVNS. The length of the CDR3 is 15 residues. In nucleotides, the CDR3 is TGTGCCAGCAGTGGACTTTCAGGGGGCGGAGAGACCCAGTACTTC. The encoded protein is CASSGLSGGGETQYF.

The chain recombines TRBV7-8 with TRBJ2-1; 16 bases are a match to TRBD2. The CDR3 has 18 amino acids. Germline V gene lookup returns CDR1 SGHVS and CDR2 FQNEAQ. Trimming took 2 bases from V and 7 from J; bases not matched to a gene: 8. The CDR3 DNA is TGTGCCAGCAGCTTAATTTTAGCGGGACTAGCGGGAGGGAATGAGCAGTTCTTC. It is translated as CASSLILAGLAGGNEQFF. The full variable domain, rest sourced from reference TRBV7-8 and TRBJ2-1, is GAGVSQSPRYKVAKRGQDVALRCDPISGHVSLFWYQQALGQGPEFLTYFQNEAQLDKSGLPSDRFFAERPEGSVSTLKIQRTQQEDSAVYLCASSLILAGLAGGNEQFFGPGTRLTVL.

This rearrangement joins TRBV4-2 to TRBJ1-5; 7 bases are a match to TRBD1. Germline assignment: CDR1 LGHNA and CDR2 YNFKEQ. V shed 5 bases and J 5 bases; nucleotides not matched to a gene: 12. The CDR3 consists of 16 residues. The CDR3 region is CASSNLIAGGHQPQHF. The CDR3 nucleotides are TGTGCCAGCAGCAATTTGATCGCAGGGGGGCATCAGCCCCAGCATTTT.

This chain joins TRBV7-2 and TRBJ2-1; TRBD2 aligns across 7 bases. V lost 0 bases and J lost 4; bases outside the gene matches: 6. CDR1 SGHTA and CDR2 FQGNSA come from the germline V gene. The length of the CDR3 is 16 residues. The CDR3 is CASSLAGLAVYNEQFF. CDR3 bases: TGTGCCAGCAGCTTAGCGGGGCTAGCGGTTTACAATGAGCAGTTCTTC. Looking up the rest from reference TRBV7-2 and TRBJ2-1 gives the full variable domain: GAGVSQSPSNKVTEKGKDVELRCDPISGHTALYWYRQSLGQGLEFLIYFQGNSAPDKSGLPSDRFSAERTGGSVSTLTIQRTQQEDSAVYLCASSLAGLAVYNEQFFGPGTRLTVL.

The chain couples TRBV5-1 to TRBJ2-3; 8 bases are a match to TRBD1. This CDR3 comprises 18 residues. V lost 0 bases and J lost 0; bases outside the gene matches: 9. CDR1 is SGHRS, CDR2 YFSETQ, per germline. The DNA of the CDR3 is TGCGCCAGCAGCTTGGCCCTTAGGACAGGGAGAAGCACAGATACGCAGTATTTT. Translation: CASSLALRTGRSTDTQYF.

The rearrangement joins TRBV28 to TRBJ2-5; 8 bases line up with TRBD1. Trimming removed 2 bases from V and 4 bases from J; junction bases left unmatched: 6. This CDR3 has 15 amino acids. Per the germline V gene, CDR1 is MDHEN and CDR2 is SYDVKM. The CDR3 here is CASSLGGTGGETQYF. CDR3 DNA: TGTGCCAGCAGTTTAGGGGGAACAGGGGGAGAGACCCAGTACTTC.

CDR3 region: CASSFTGAYEQYF. CDR3 nucleotides: TGTGCCAGCAGTTTCACAGGGGCCTACGAGCAGTACTTC. The chain employs TRBV27 and TRBJ2-7; 7 bases are shared with TRBD1. This CDR3 comprises 13 residues. The germline CDR1 and CDR2 sequences are MNHEY and SMNVEV (reference sequence). The trim removed 3 bases at V and 2 bases at J, leaving 1 base unmatched.

The genes are TRBV27 and TRBJ2-7, with 11 nucleotides matching TRBD2. CDR3 length equals 18 residues. Trimming removed 8 bases from V and 0 bases from J; junction bases left unmatched: 15. CDR1 is MNHEY and CDR2 is SMNVEV in the germline V gene (reference sequence). The CDR3 sequence is CASSLRVAGGLFSYEQYF. Written as DNA, the CDR3 is TGTGCCAGCTCGTTAAGAGTAGCGGGAGGGCTTTTCTCCTACGAGCAGTACTTC.

This chain joins TRBV5-1 and TRBJ2-1; D perhaps matches TRBD2 (5 bases). Germline V gives CDR1 SGHRS, CDR2 YFSETQ. Trimming shortened V by 4 bases and J by 8 bases, and 13 bases separated the two germline ends. CDR3 length equals 13 residues. The CDR3 here is CASSPELGYEQFF. In DNA, the CDR3 is TGCGCCAGCAGCCCGGAACTAGGTTATGAGCAGTTCTTC. Complete variable domain (other parts from reference TRBV5-1 and TRBJ2-1): KAGVTQTPRYLIKTRGQQVTLSCSPISGHRSVSWYQQTPGQGLQFLFEYFSETQRNKGNFPGRFSGRQFSNSRSEMNVSTLELGDSALYLCASSPELGYEQFFGPGTRLTVL.